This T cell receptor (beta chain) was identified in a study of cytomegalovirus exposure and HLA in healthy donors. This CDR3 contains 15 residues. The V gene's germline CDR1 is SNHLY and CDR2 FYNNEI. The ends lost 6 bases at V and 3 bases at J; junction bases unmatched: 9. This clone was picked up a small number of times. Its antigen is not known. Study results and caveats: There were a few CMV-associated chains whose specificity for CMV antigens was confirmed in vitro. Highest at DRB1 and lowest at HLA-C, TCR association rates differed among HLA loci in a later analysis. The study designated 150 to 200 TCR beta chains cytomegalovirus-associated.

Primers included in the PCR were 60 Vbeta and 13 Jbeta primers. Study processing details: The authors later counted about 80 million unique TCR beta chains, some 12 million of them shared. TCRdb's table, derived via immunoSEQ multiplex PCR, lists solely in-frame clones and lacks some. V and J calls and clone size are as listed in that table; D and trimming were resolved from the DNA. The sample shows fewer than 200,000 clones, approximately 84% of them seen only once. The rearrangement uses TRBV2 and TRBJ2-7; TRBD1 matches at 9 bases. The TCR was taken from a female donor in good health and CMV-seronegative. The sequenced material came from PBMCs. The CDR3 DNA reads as TGTGCCAGCAGCGGACCGGGACAGGGTAACTACGAGCAGTACTTC. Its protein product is CASSGPGQGNYEQYF.